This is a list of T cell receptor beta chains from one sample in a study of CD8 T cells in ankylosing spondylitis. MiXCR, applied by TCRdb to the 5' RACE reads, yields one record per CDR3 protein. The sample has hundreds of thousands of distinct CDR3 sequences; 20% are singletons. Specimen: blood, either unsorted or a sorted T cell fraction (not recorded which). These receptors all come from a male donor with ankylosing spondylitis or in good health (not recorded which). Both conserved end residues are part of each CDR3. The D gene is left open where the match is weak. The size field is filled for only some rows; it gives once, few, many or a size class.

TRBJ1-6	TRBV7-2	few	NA	TGTGCCAGCAGCTCGGCGGGGTATAATTCACCCCTCCACTTT	CASSSAGYNSPLHF
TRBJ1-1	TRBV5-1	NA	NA	TGCGCCAGCAGAATGGGGCAACCGAACACTGAAGCTTTCTTT	CASRMGQPNTEAFF
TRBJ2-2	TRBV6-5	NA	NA	TGTGCCAGCAGTTCTCCGAGGGCCGGGGAGCTGTTTTTT	CASSSPRAGELFF
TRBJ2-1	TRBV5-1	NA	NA	TGCGCCAGCAGCTTGGTTGGCGGGGAGTACAATGAGCAGTTCTTC	CASSLVGGEYNEQFF
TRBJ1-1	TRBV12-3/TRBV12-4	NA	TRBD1	TGTGCCAGCAGCCGACAGGGTGGGAAAGCTGAAGCTTTCTTT	CASSRQGGKAEAFF
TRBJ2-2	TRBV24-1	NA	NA	TGTGCCACCAGTGATTGGGGTTGGACGAACACCGGGGAGCTGTTTTTT	CATSDWGWTNTGELFF
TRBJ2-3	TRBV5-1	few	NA	TGCGCCAGCAGCTGGCAGGGGGGCAATCCTTCAGATACGCAGTATTTT	CASSWQGGNPSDTQYF
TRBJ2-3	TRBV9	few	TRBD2	TGTGCCAGCAGCGTAGGTACAGCGGGAAATACAGATACGCAGTATTTT	CASSVGTAGNTDTQYF
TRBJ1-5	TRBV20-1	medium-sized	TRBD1	TGCAGTGCTAGAGGGACAGGGAAGATTTACGGTCAGCCCCAGCATTTT	CSARGTGKIYGQPQHF
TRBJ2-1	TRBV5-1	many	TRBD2	TGCGCCAGCAGCTTGGAACTAGCGGGGGGCTTCAATGAGCAGTTCTTC	CASSLELAGGFNEQFF
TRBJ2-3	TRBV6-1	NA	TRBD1	TGTGCCAGCAGGGCCGGGACAGGAAGCACAGATACGCAGTATTTT	CASRAGTGSTDTQYF
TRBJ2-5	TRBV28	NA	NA	TGTGCCAGCAGTCTCCTCCAAGAGACCCAGTACTTC	CASSLLQETQYF
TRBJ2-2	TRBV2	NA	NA	TGTGCCAGCAGTGAAGGAACTCATGGGCGCCGAGACGGGGAGCTGTTTTTT	CASSEGTHGRRDGELFF
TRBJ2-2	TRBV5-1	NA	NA	TGCGCCAGCAGCTTGAGTGGGGATTGGACCGGGGAGCTGTTTTTT	CASSLSGDWTGELFF
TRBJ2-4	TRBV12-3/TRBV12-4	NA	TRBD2	TGTGCCAGCATGCTAGCGGGACTAAACATTCAGTACTTC	CASMLAGLNIQYF